The 28 T cell receptor beta chains listed next were all sequenced from one sample in a study of vaccination effects on CD4 cells after COVID-19. No cognate antigen is known for these TCRs. Scientists isolated CD4+ T cells after a roughly ten-day culture period ended. Participants each got two BNT162b2 or mRNA-1273 vaccine doses. Generated by immunoSEQ multiplex PCR, the TCRdb table keeps only in-frame clones and is missing some. This sample has roughly 45,000 clones; roughly 72% occur once, and the top ten carry about 8.6%. Source: CD4+ T cells from PBMCs cultured without peptide, taken after COVID-19 vaccination. These receptors were taken from a human donor who received a COVID-19 vaccine.

The chain employs TRBV2 and TRBJ2-5; 12 nucleotides match TRBD2. Germline lookup yields CDR1 SNHLY and CDR2 FYNNEI. The CDR3 consists of 15 residues. V dropped 2 bases and J dropped 11; count of bases not matched to a gene: 9. The CDR3: CASSEFVTSGGRQYF. The CDR3 DNA is TGTGCCAGCAGTGAATTCGTGACTAGCGGGGGTCGACAGTACTTC.

This clone was seen a handful of times. Written as DNA, the CDR3 is TGTGCCAGCTCACCCCCGGGACAACCCAACGAGCAGTACTTC. Amino acid sequence: CASSPPGQPNEQYF. The chain carries TRBV18 and TRBJ2-7, with D perhaps TRBD1 (6 bases). CDR1 KGHSH and CDR2 LQKENI come from the germline V gene. V was clipped by 3 bases and J by 5 bases, with 14 bases between them. The CDR3 spans 14 residues. The whole variable domain, filled in from reference TRBV18 and TRBJ2-7, reads NAGVMQNPRHLVRRRGQEARLRCSPMKGHSHVYWYRQLPEEGLKFMVYLQKENIIDESGMPKERFSAEFPKEGPSILRIQQVVRGDSAAYFCASSPPGQPNEQYFGPGTRLTVT.

This clone was detected only a few times. The rearrangement uses TRBV7-8 and TRBJ2-1, with D unresolved. The CDR3 spans 13 residues. Between the trimmed V and J ends, which lost 2 bases and 8 bases, there was a span of 10 bases. Per the germline V gene, CDR1 is SGHVS and CDR2 is FQNEAQ. The CDR3 nucleotides are TGTGCCAGCAGCTTACCCAGGTCTGATGAGCAGTTCTTC. This encodes CASSLPRSDEQFF.

This chain joins TRBV20-1 and TRBJ2-7; 11 nucleotides align to TRBD2. CDR3 size: 13 residues. Germline loops: CDR1 DFQATT, CDR2 SNEGSKA (reference sequence). The V gene end was trimmed by 3 bases and the J gene end by 6 bases; junction bases not matched to a gene: 4. CDR3 amino acids: CSASLAGGPEQYF. DNA for the CDR3: TGCAGTGCTAGTTTAGCGGGAGGGCCCGAGCAGTACTTC.

The chain uses TRBV5-8 and TRBJ1-5; 7 bases match TRBD1. CDR3 size: 15 residues. In germline, CDR1 is SGHTS, CDR2 YDEGEE. V was pared by 4 bases and J by 0 bases, with 4 bases of the junction left unmatched. CDR3 region: CASSRRQGSNQPQHF. CDR3 DNA sequence: TGTGCCAGCAGCCGGCGACAGGGTAGCAATCAGCCCCAGCATTTT. The complete variable domain, with remaining parts taken from reference TRBV5-8 and TRBJ1-5, reads EAGVTQSPTHLIKTRGQQATLRCSPISGHTSVYWYQQALGLGLQFLLWYDEGEERNRGNFPPRFSGRQFPNYSSELNVNALELEDSALYLCASSRRQGSNQPQHFGDGTRLSIL.

This clone has only a few counts. The genes are TRBV5-4 and TRBJ1-2; no clear D gene. CDR1 SGHNT and CDR2 YYREEE come from the germline V gene (reference sequence). The CDR3 has 13 residues. Trimming stripped 0 bases from V and 3 bases from J, with 6 bases between. As DNA, the CDR3 is TGTGCCAGCAGCTTGGACGGACACTATGGCTACACCTTC. As protein: CASSLDGHYGYTF.

The chain has TRBV6-1 and TRBJ1-1, with D tentatively TRBD1 (5 bases). This CDR3 is 14 amino acids long. CDR1 MNHNS and CDR2 SASEGT come from the germline V gene. The V end was cut by 2 bases, the J end by 1 base, with 8 bases between. In nucleotides, the CDR3 is TGTGCCAGCAGTGAAAACCAGGGGAACACTGAAGCTTTCTTT. Its protein product is CASSENQGNTEAFF.

The chain carries TRBV2 and TRBJ1-1, with D unresolved. The V and J ends lost 7 bases and 1 base respectively, with 10 bases between them. Germline CDR1 reads SNHLY; CDR2 reads FYNNEI. This CDR3 is built from 13 residues. Written as DNA, the CDR3 is TGTGCCAGCAACCTTAACGAGAACACTGAAGCTTTCTTT. Its translation is CASNLNENTEAFF.

The table lists this clone with a count of one. This chain links TRBV5-1 with TRBJ2-5; D not certain. Germline values: CDR1 SGHRS, CDR2 YFSETQ. The CDR3 sequence is 14 residues long. V gave up 0 bases and J gave up 7 bases, with 13 bases separating them. This chain's CDR3 is CASSLAAATWTQYF. The CDR3 DNA sequence: TGCGCCAGCAGCTTGGCAGCAGCCACGTGGACCCAGTACTTC.

The CDR3 DNA is TGCGCCAGCAGCGCGGCCACACTAGCACTCCAAGAGACCCAGTACTTC. Protein product: CASSAATLALQETQYF. The chain has TRBV5-1 and TRBJ2-5, with D perhaps matching TRBD2 (6 bases). CDR3 length equals 16 residues. Germline V gene sequence: CDR1 SGHRS, CDR2 YFSETQ. The germline V and J ends were trimmed by 4 bases and 1 base, with 17 bases remaining between them.

The chain's CDR3 is CASSLELAGGNEQFF. The CDR3 region has the DNA TGTGCCAGCAGCTTAGAACTAGCGGGAGGGAATGAGCAGTTCTTC. This chain uses TRBV7-2 with TRBJ2-1, with 13 bases identical to TRBD2. The CDR3 totals 15 residues. Germline assignment: CDR1 SGHTA and CDR2 FQGNSA. J was trimmed by 7 bases and V by 1 base; bases with no gene match: 1.

This chain connects TRBV13 to TRBJ2-1, with 12 nucleotides matching TRBD2. Germline CDR1 and CDR2: PRHDT and FYEKMQ (reference sequence). This CDR3 spans 14 amino acids. The junction had 2 bases not matched to a gene; V was cut back by 3 bases and J by 8 bases. The CDR3 region is CASSLGLAGYEQFF. CDR3 DNA: TGTGCCAGCAGCTTGGGACTAGCGGGTTATGAGCAGTTCTTC.

This clone was detected only once. The chain uses TRBV5-6 and TRBJ2-7; D possibly uses TRBD1 or TRBD2 (7 bases each). V shed 3 bases and J shed 12 bases, with 28 bases lying between them. The CDR3 contains 16 residues. CDR1 and CDR2 from the germline V gene are SGHDT and YYEEEE. Written as DNA, the CDR3 is TGTGCCAGCAGCTCTCAGGGGGTACTAGCGACTTACGAGGGGTACTTC. Translating gives CASSSQGVLATYEGYF.

The chain carries TRBV19 and TRBJ1-5; maybe TRBD1 (5 bases). Germline assignment: CDR1 LNHDA and CDR2 SQIVND (reference sequence). The CDR3 loop spans 14 amino acids. The ends were cut back, 2 bases at V and 5 bases at J, with 10 bases in the middle. CDR3 sequence: CASSISQGYQPQHF. As DNA, the CDR3 is TGTGCCAGTAGTATATCCCAGGGCTATCAGCCCCAGCATTTT.

The rearrangement links TRBV5-1 to TRBJ1-4, with TRBD1 matching 9 bases. Germline CDR1 and CDR2: SGHRS and YFSETQ. The CDR3 runs to 18 residues. The V and J ends lost 3 bases and 8 bases, in that order; junction bases with no gene match: 17. This CDR3 is CASSSRPTRQGEREKLFF. CDR3 sequence (DNA): TGCGCCAGCAGCTCCCGTCCTACGAGACAGGGGGAGAGGGAAAAACTGTTTTTT. The whole variable domain, remainder taken from reference TRBV5-1 and TRBJ1-4, is KAGVTQTPRYLIKTRGQQVTLSCSPISGHRSVSWYQQTPGQGLQFLFEYFSETQRNKGNFPGRFSGRQFSNSRSEMNVSTLELGDSALYLCASSSRPTRQGEREKLFFGSGTQLSVL.

This rearrangement joins TRBV19 to TRBJ1-1; D ambiguous. CDR3 length equals 14 residues. The V gene lost 0 bases and the J gene lost 4 bases, with 9 bases spanning the gap. Germline V lookup: CDR1 LNHDA, CDR2 SQIVND (reference sequence). CDR3 sequence reads: CASSIDGFSTEAFF. CDR3 DNA sequence: TGTGCCAGTAGTATAGACGGATTTAGCACTGAAGCTTTCTTT.

This chain links TRBV11-2 with TRBJ1-2; D unresolved. Trimming removed 0 bases from V and 0 bases from J, with 8 bases in between. The CDR3 is made up of 15 amino acids. Germline V lookup: CDR1 SGHAT, CDR2 FQNNGV. The CDR3 reads CASSLDRLANYGYTF. The DNA for the CDR3 is TGTGCCAGCAGCTTAGATCGATTAGCTAACTATGGCTACACCTTC.

This chain links TRBV3-1 (or the pseudogene TRBV3-2) with TRBJ1-1; no clear D. Per the germline V gene, CDR1 is LGHDT and CDR2 is YNNKEL (reference sequence). The CDR3 is 14 amino acids. V lost 4 bases to trimming and J lost 1 base, with 10 bases between them. CDR3 DNA: TGTGCCAGCAGCCCCGGACGGGCGAACACTGAAGCTTTCTTT. Translating gives CASSPGRANTEAFF.

This clone was counted between two and nine times. The chain has TRBV13 and TRBJ1-1; D gene uncertain. The length of the CDR3 is 17 residues. V was cut by 2 bases and J by 0 bases, with 16 bases left in between. CDR1 and CDR2 (germline): PRHDT, FYEKMQ (reference sequence). The CDR3 nucleotides read TGTGCCAGCAGCTTAATCGGTCTCTCAGGCGTGAACACTGAAGCTTTCTTT. This codes for CASSLIGLSGVNTEAFF.

The chain is built from TRBV19 and TRBJ1-4; D uncertain. Deletions cut 6 bases from V and 0 bases from J, with 8 bases between. Germline V gives CDR1 LNHDA, CDR2 SQIVND (reference sequence). The CDR3 runs to 14 residues. The CDR3 nucleotides read TGTGCCAGTAGGGGCGTAGCAACTAATGAAAAACTGTTTTTT. Translation gives CASRGVATNEKLFF.

This chain joins TRBV30 and TRBJ1-5, with 10 positions matching TRBD1. The germline gives CDR1 GTSNPN, CDR2 SVGIG (reference sequence). V was clipped by 0 bases and J by 6 bases; unmatched bases: 5. The CDR3 totals 15 residues. The CDR3 reads CAWSVGTGASQPQHF. The CDR3 DNA follows: TGTGCCTGGAGTGTAGGGACAGGGGCGAGTCAGCCCCAGCATTTT.

This chain uses TRBV3-1 (or the pseudogene TRBV3-2) with TRBJ1-2, with D possibly being TRBD1 (5 bases). Trimming took off 2 bases at V and 8 bases at J, with 9 bases between the two ends. The length of the CDR3 is 12 residues. Germline CDR1 reads LGHDT; CDR2 reads YNNKEL (reference sequence). For the CDR3, the DNA is TGTGCCAGCAGCCAACAGGGAAAGGGCTACACCTTC. It specifies CASSQQGKGYTF.

The chain links TRBV5-6 to TRBJ1-2; the D gene is possibly TRBD1 (6 bases). Germline CDR1 and CDR2: SGHDT and YYEEEE. The V and J ends lost 4 bases and 0 bases respectively, with 16 bases between them. This CDR3 has 16 amino acids. The CDR3: CASSPAGHGPNYGYTF. The CDR3 nucleotides are TGTGCCAGCAGCCCCGCGGGACACGGACCTAACTATGGCTACACCTTC.

The chain employs TRBV9 and TRBJ2-3; 10 bases are a match to TRBD2. Germline V CDR1 and CDR2: SGDLS, YYNGEE. After removal of 0 bases from V and 0 bases from J, the junction contained 1 base not matched to a gene. This CDR3 comprises 16 residues. The CDR3 is CASSVALAGSTDTQYF. The CDR3 DNA is TGTGCCAGCAGCGTAGCACTAGCGGGAAGCACAGATACGCAGTATTTT.

The V call is TRBV5-6, the J call TRBJ2-3; 9 positions match TRBD2. CDR1 and CDR2 (germline): SGHDT, YYEEEE. Trimming cost V 0 bases and J 4 bases; bases outside gene matches: 6. The CDR3 has 16 residues. CDR3 bases: TGTGCCAGCAGCTTGGAGGCGGGAGGGCCCCCAGATACGCAGTATTTT. This codes for CASSLEAGGPPDTQYF.

This chain uses TRBV29-1 with TRBJ1-1; TRBD1 matches at 7 bases. CDR3 size: 11 residues. V was pared by 6 bases and J by 4 bases, with 2 bases of the junction left unmatched. The germline CDR1 and CDR2 sequences are SQVTM and ANQGSEA. The CDR3 loop reads CSVRGPTEAFF. The CDR3 DNA reads TGCAGCGTAAGGGGGCCCACTGAAGCTTTCTTT.

V and J are TRBV3-1 (or the pseudogene TRBV3-2) and TRBJ2-7; D is undetermined. The CDR3 loop spans 14 amino acids. The germline CDR1 and CDR2 sequences are LGHDT and YNNKEL (reference sequence). Trimming shortened V by 3 bases and J by 7 bases, and 16 bases separated the two germline ends. The DNA for the CDR3 is TGTGCCAGCAGCCACCATGGTCCGGAAGGGGAGCAGTACTTC. Translating it yields CASSHHGPEGEQYF.

DNA of the CDR3: TGTGCCAGCAGCTTAGCCCCGACCGAGCAGTTCTTC. It specifies CASSLAPTEQFF. The chain joins TRBV7-9 to TRBJ2-1; no reliable D call. The V gene's germline CDR1 is SEHNR and CDR2 FQNEAQ (reference sequence). V was pared by 0 bases and J by 10 bases, with 7 bases between. CDR3 size: 12 residues. The full variable domain, rest sourced from reference TRBV7-9 and TRBJ2-1, is DTGVSQNPRHKITKRGQNVTFRCDPISEHNRLYWYRQTLGQGPEFLTYFQNEAQLEKSRLLSDRFSAERPKGSFSTLEIQRTEQGDSAMYLCASSLAPTEQFFGPGTRLTVL.